The clone carrying this T cell receptor beta chain was observed many times. Its target is not known. Via MiXCR, TCRdb re-called the 5' RACE reads, giving one row per CDR3 protein. The sample comprises about 330,000 distinct CDR3 sequences, about 8.3% of which are singletons, and 15% to 20% rests with the top ten. V shed 4 bases and J shed 1 base, with 7 bases lying between them. This CDR3 spans 13 amino acids. Germline CDR1 reads LNHNV; CDR2 reads YYDKDF (reference sequence). These data come from a study of T cells after yellow fever vaccination. Regarding the study as a whole: Most clones from primary vaccination resurfaced after the booster (around 95% CD4, around 90% CD8). It was the secondary response that reached its peak faster, day 5 versus 15, but it was weaker.

The V call is TRBV15, the J call TRBJ2-5, with D tentatively TRBD2 (5 bases). This clonotype was sampled from a young man who received the YFV17D yellow fever vaccine. Sequenced here: PBMCs, sampled around 45 days after the first yellow fever vaccination. CDR3 sequence (DNA): TGTGCCACCAGCAAGGACTTCCAAGAGACCCAGTACTTC. The encoded protein is CATSKDFQETQYF. Complete variable domain (other parts from reference TRBV15 and TRBJ2-5): DAMVIQNPRYQVTQFGKPVTLSCSQTLNHNVMYWYQQKSSQAPKLLFHYYDKDFNNEADTPDNFQSRRPNTSFCFLDIRSPGLGDTAMYLCATSKDFQETQYFGPGTRLLVL.